A selection of T cell receptor beta chains follows, all from one sample in a study of cytomegalovirus exposure and HLA in healthy donors. Sequenced by immunoSEQ multiplex PCR; TCRdb stores in-frame clones only, minus some. The table shows 100,000 to 150,000 clones, with about four fifths occurring only once. Sequencing used PBMCs. Every receptor here comes from a woman under 30 in good health and CMV-seronegative. CDR3s include the opening cysteine and the closing phenylalanine or tryptophan. The D gene is left open where the match is weak. Only part of the rows carry a size: once, few, many, or a class if the clone is expanded.

v_gene	j_gene	abundance	d_gene	CDR3nt	CDR3aa
TRBV6-6	TRBJ1-1	NA	NA	TGTGCCAGCAACAAGAACACTGAAGCTTTCTTT	CASNKNTEAFF
TRBV4-3	TRBJ2-5	once	NA	TGCGCCAGCAGCCCCCACCCCGGGAGAATTCAAGAGACCCAGTACTTC	CASSPHPGRIQETQYF
TRBV5-1	TRBJ2-1	NA	TRBD1	TGCGCCAGCAGCTTGGAAAGACAGGGGGCATTGGTAAAACAAACCAATGAGCAGTTCTTC	CASSLERQGALVKQTNEQFF
TRBV7-6	TRBJ2-3	NA	TRBD2	TGTGCCAGCAGCTTTGGCGGGGGGGCCCTCGATACGCAGTATTTT	CASSFGGGALDTQYF
TRBV5-1	TRBJ1-3	NA	NA	TGCGCCAGCAGCTTGGAGGGGGTTGGGAGAAGAAACACCATATATTTT	CASSLEGVGRRNTIYF
TRBV12-5	TRBJ1-5	NA	NA	TGTGCTAGTTCCGGGGGAGTAGGCAATCAGCCCCAGCATTTT	CASSGGVGNQPQHF
TRBV4-1	TRBJ1-1	NA	NA	TGCGCCAGCAGCCGGGTCGAGGGGGACACTGAAGCTTTCTTT	CASSRVEGDTEAFF
TRBV6-1	TRBJ1-1	NA	TRBD1	TGTGCCAGCCGGCCGGGACAGGGATCCACTGAAGCTTTCTTT	CASRPGQGSTEAFF
TRBV7-6	TRBJ1-1	NA	NA	TGTGCCAGCAGCCCTAGAGTGGGTCCCACTGAAGCTTTCTTT	CASSPRVGPTEAFF
TRBV7-3	TRBJ1-1	NA	NA	TGTGCCAGCAGCATAACGGGGGAGGGGAGGTCTGAAGCTTTCTTT	CASSITGEGRSEAFF
TRBV19	TRBJ1-2	few	NA	TGTGCCAGTAGTATTCACCAGGCAGGGTCCTATGGCTACACCTTC	CASSIHQAGSYGYTF
TRBV6-5	TRBJ1-1	NA	TRBD1	TGTGCCAGCAGTTACCCCTGGGACAGGGAGTCTTTCTTT	CASSYPWDRESFF
TRBV10-1	TRBJ2-3	NA	TRBD1	TGCGCCAGCAGTGATGGGACAGGGGAAGATACGCAGTATTTT	CASSDGTGEDTQYF
TRBV9	TRBJ1-1	NA	TRBD1	TGTGCCAGCAGCGCGGGACAGACGAACACTGAAGCTTTCTTT	CASSAGQTNTEAFF
TRBV11-2	TRBJ1-2	few	TRBD1	TGTGCCAGCAGTCCAGGGACAGCTTATGGCTACACCTTC	CASSPGTAYGYTF
TRBV6-1	TRBJ1-6	NA	NA	TGTGCCAGCACGGGGGTCCAGGATAATTCACCCCTCCACTTT	CASTGVQDNSPLHF
TRBV4-1	TRBJ1-5	NA	NA	TGCGCCAGCAGCCAAGCTCTTCATCAGCCCCAGCATTTT	CASSQALHQPQHF
TRBV18	TRBJ1-2	NA	TRBD1	TGTGCCAGCTCACCTCAGGGACAGGGGATCCCTAACGATGGCTACACCTTC	CASSPQGQGIPNDGYTF
TRBV27	TRBJ1-4	NA	NA	TGTGCCAGCAGTCCCCTAAGCAGGGGAGTCGAAAAACTGTTTTTT	CASSPLSRGVEKLFF
TRBV4-3	TRBJ1-6	NA	TRBD1	TGCGCCAGCAGCCCCCCGGGCGGGACAGGGAATTCACCCCTCCACTTT	CASSPPGGTGNSPLHF
TRBV5-1	TRBJ2-7	NA	TRBD2	TGCGCCAGCAGCTACGGGACTAGCGACCACGAGCAGTACTTC	CASSYGTSDHEQYF
TRBV5-1	TRBJ2-7	NA	TRBD1	TGCGCCAGCAGCGGGGGACAGGGGAGCGAGCAGTACTTC	CASSGGQGSEQYF
TRBV27	TRBJ2-1	NA	TRBD2	TGTGCCAGCAGTTTCGTCGGGAGGGCGGGAAATGAGCAGTTCTTC	CASSFVGRAGNEQFF
TRBV2	TRBJ1-2	NA	TRBD1	TGTGCCAGCAACGGAGGGACAGCCCCACTCTATGGCTACACCTTC	CASNGGTAPLYGYTF
TRBV6-6	TRBJ1-1	NA	TRBD1	TGTGCCAGCAGTCACGGACAGGGAAGTTTGAACACTGAAGCTTTCTTT	CASSHGQGSLNTEAFF